These 19 T cell receptor beta chains were sequenced from one sample in a study of T cell responses to AZD1222 COVID-19 vaccine. Clones were sequenced by immunoSEQ multiplex PCR, and TCRdb holds only the in-frame ones, with some missing. The sample includes under 300,000 clones, over 90% of them seen just once. The source material was peripheral blood, sampled on day 0 of AZD1222 vaccination. The receptor source for this set is an adult in good health.

V gene TRBV28 combines with J gene TRBJ2-2, with a possible D match to TRBD1 (6 bases). The CDR3 sequence is 16 residues long. V gave up 7 bases and J gave up 4 bases, with 19 bases separating them. Germline CDR1 and CDR2: MDHEN and SYDVKM. The CDR3 DNA sequence: TGTGCCAGCACTAAGCGCACAGGGTTGGGCACCGGGGAGCTGTTTTTT. Protein product: CASTKRTGLGTGELFF.

The rearrangement links TRBV28 to TRBJ1-3, with D unresolved. V was trimmed by 2 bases and J by 0 bases, leaving 5 bases between them. The CDR3 is made up of 14 amino acids. The germline gives CDR1 MDHEN, CDR2 SYDVKM. The CDR3 DNA follows: TGTGCCAGCAGTTTAGGGGTCTCTGGAAACACCATATATTTT. Its protein product is CASSLGVSGNTIYF.

This clone was observed once. This chain links TRBV19 with TRBJ1-1; 11 bases align to TRBD1. The CDR3 sequence is 14 residues long. The junction had 3 bases not matched to a gene; V was cut back by 6 bases and J by 3 bases. Germline V gene sequence: CDR1 LNHDA, CDR2 SQIVND (reference sequence). In DNA, the CDR3 is TGTGCCAGTAGGAGGGACAGGGGGGACACTGAAGCTTTCTTT. Protein sequence: CASRRDRGDTEAFF.

The rearrangement joins TRBV18 to TRBJ1-1; TRBD1 aligns across 8 bases. There are 14 residues in the CDR3. With V trimmed by 4 bases and J by 3 bases, 4 bases remained unmatched. The germline V gene has CDR1 KGHSH and CDR2 LQKENI. CDR3 bases: TGTGCCAGCTCACTGACAGGGGCGGACACTGAAGCTTTCTTT. This encodes CASSLTGADTEAFF.

This clone was seen only once. The J gene is TRBJ1-1, the V gene TRBV29-1; D is unresolved. Trimming removed 7 bases at V and 10 bases at J, with 10 bases between. Germline V CDR1 and CDR2: SQVTM, ANQGSEA. This CDR3 spans 9 amino acids. CDR3 in DNA: TGCAGCGCGTACCCTGGAGCTTTCTTT. It encodes CSAYPGAFF.

This chain connects TRBV20-1 to TRBJ2-5; possibly TRBD2 for D (6 bases). Trimming stripped 3 bases from V and 6 bases from J, with 14 bases between. The germline CDR1 and CDR2 sequences are DFQATT and SNEGSKA (reference sequence). The CDR3 contains 13 residues. This CDR3 reads CSASWEAAKTQYF. CDR3 sequence (DNA): TGCAGTGCTAGTTGGGAGGCGGCGAAGACCCAGTACTTC.

The V call is TRBV18, the J call TRBJ1-1; TRBD1 matches at 8 bases. This CDR3 region has 15 residues. The V and J ends lost 5 bases and 8 bases, in that order; junction bases with no gene match: 13. CDR1 KGHSH and CDR2 LQKENI come from the germline V gene. This chain's CDR3 is CASSANHRGRWEAFF. The CDR3 nucleotides read TGTGCCAGCTCAGCAAACCACAGGGGGAGATGGGAAGCTTTCTTT.

V gene TRBV5-6 combines with J gene TRBJ2-2, with D tentatively TRBD2 (6 bases). Germline CDR1 and CDR2: SGHDT and YYEEEE. V lost 7 bases, J lost 0 bases, and 13 bases lay in between. The CDR3 is made up of 15 amino acids. In DNA form, the CDR3 reads TGTGCCAGCCACTGGAGGGATGCGAACACCGGGGAGCTGTTTTTT. This sequence encodes CASHWRDANTGELFF.

The rearrangement joins TRBV5-4 to TRBJ2-3; possibly TRBD1 or TRBD2 for D (5 bases each). The ends were cut back, 4 bases at V and 0 bases at J, with 15 bases in the middle. Germline V lookup: CDR1 SGHNT, CDR2 YYREEE (reference sequence). This CDR3 contains 16 residues. CDR3: CASSQNFGASTDTQYF. CDR3 coding DNA: TGTGCCAGCAGCCAGAACTTCGGGGCCAGCACAGATACGCAGTATTTT.

The genes are TRBV12-3 or TRBV12-4 and TRBJ1-3; D unresolved. The CDR3 is 13 amino acids. Deletions cut 8 bases from V and 0 bases from J, with 8 bases between. CDR3 in amino acids: CASHAISGNTIYF. CDR3 DNA: TGTGCCAGCCACGCGATCTCTGGAAACACCATATATTTT.

The chain uses TRBV7-2 and TRBJ1-4; 7 nucleotides agree with TRBD1. This CDR3 spans 15 amino acids. The V segment lost 6 bases and the J segment 4 bases; nucleotides outside the gene matches: 8. CDR1 is SGHTA, CDR2 FQGNSA, per germline. The DNA of the CDR3 is TGTGCCAGCAGTACTACCAGACAGGGTAATGAAAAACTGTTTTTT. Translated: CASSTTRQGNEKLFF.

The rearrangement joins TRBV2 to TRBJ2-3, with no clear D. CDR1 is SNHLY, CDR2 FYNNEI, per germline. The CDR3 is 14 amino acids. Trimming pared 4 bases from V and 6 bases from J, leaving 14 bases between. The CDR3 bases are TGTGCCAGCAGTGGGCTCCGAGTCTGGGATACGCAGTATTTT. This gives the protein CASSGLRVWDTQYF.

The chain uses TRBV18 and TRBJ1-5, with D perhaps matching TRBD1 (5 bases). V was shortened by 1 base and J by 7 bases, with 14 bases between the two germline ends. The germline gives CDR1 KGHSH, CDR2 LQKENI. This CDR3 is 15 amino acids long. CDR3 region: CASSPQTGSQQPQHF. CDR3 bases: TGTGCCAGCTCACCACAAACAGGCTCCCAGCAGCCCCAGCATTTT.

The chain carries TRBV5-6 and TRBJ1-1; D is undetermined. The CDR3 contains 18 residues. Trimming stripped 4 bases from V and 0 bases from J, with 22 bases between. The germline CDR1 and CDR2 sequences are SGHDT and YYEEEE. The CDR3 sequence: CASSPTWAPMGLNTEAFF. Here the CDR3 DNA reads TGTGCCAGCAGCCCCACGTGGGCCCCAATGGGGTTGAACACTGAAGCTTTCTTT.

V gene TRBV10-3 combines with J gene TRBJ2-1, with a possible D match to TRBD1 (6 bases). V was clipped by 2 bases and J by 7 bases, with 18 bases between them. In germline, CDR1 is ENHRY, CDR2 SYGVKD. The CDR3 contains 16 residues. The CDR3 here is CAISETSGHPGNEQFF. The DNA for the CDR3 is TGTGCCATCAGTGAGACCTCGGGACACCCTGGGAATGAGCAGTTCTTC.

The chain couples TRBV2 to TRBJ2-3; D perhaps matches TRBD2 (5 bases). Germline loops: CDR1 SNHLY, CDR2 FYNNEI. The CDR3 contains 15 residues. The ends were cut back, 10 bases at V and 2 bases at J, with 19 bases in the middle. The CDR3, as DNA: TGTGCCACCGGAGGTCTCCAGATCCTCACAGATACGCAGTATTTT. Translated: CATGGLQILTDTQYF.

The J gene is TRBJ1-1, the V gene TRBV6-4; D is uncertain. Germline-derived CDR1 and CDR2 are MRHNA and SNTAGT. This CDR3 has 14 residues. Deletions cut 4 bases from V and 2 bases from J, with 11 bases between. The CDR3 spells CASSAQRGNTEAFF. The CDR3 DNA reads TGTGCCAGCAGTGCCCAGCGCGGAAACACTGAAGCTTTCTTT.

The gene calls are TRBV7-2 and TRBJ2-7, with D perhaps given as TRBD1 or TRBD2 (5 bases each). The V and J ends lost 5 bases and 0 bases respectively, with 14 bases between them. The CDR3 runs 15 residues. The V gene's germline CDR1 is SGHTA and CDR2 FQGNSA. CDR3 amino acids: CASSTSAGTSYEQYF. CDR3 bases: TGTGCCAGCAGCACTTCTGCAGGGACCTCCTACGAGCAGTACTTC.

V and J are TRBV5-4 and TRBJ2-7; 13 bases match TRBD2. The CDR3 loop spans 15 amino acids. The germline V gene has CDR1 SGHNT and CDR2 YYREEE (reference sequence). J was trimmed by 5 bases and V by 4 bases; bases with no gene match: 6. This CDR3 is CASSPRTSGSHEQYF. CDR3 coding DNA: TGTGCCAGCAGCCCGAGGACTAGCGGGAGCCACGAGCAGTACTTC.